This T cell receptor (delta chain) was identified in a study of gamma-delta chains in newborns, infants, children. As for the study in general: Microbial exposure reportedly drives polyclonal innate γδ T cell expansion after birth.

TCRdb ran CATT on the reads. The sample consists of approximately 3,400 delta-chain clones, under 1.5% of them appearing once. In its sample, this clone was seen a few times. Only one base separates this from a far larger clonotype, so it likely reflects a read error. V shed 3 bases, J shed 1 base, and the junction held 7 bases outside the gene matches. Per the germline V gene, CDR1 is GEAIGNYY and CDR2 is EKD. This CDR3 has 19 amino acids. The chain joins TRDV2 to TRDJ3; 11 bases are shared with TRDD3. The sequenced material came from blood. This receptor was taken from a child who was a newborn, infant or young child, either healthy, febrile or measles-vaccinated (not recorded which). CDR3 loop: CACDPALGDRSWDTRQMFF. The DNA for the CDR3 is TGTGCCTGTGACCCGGCACTGGGGGATAGATCCTGGGACACCCGACAGATGTTTTTC.